These 16 T cell receptor beta chains share one sample of origin, sequenced in a study of T cells of healthy individuals. TCRdb analysed the 5' RACE reads with MiXCR anew, one entry per CDR3 protein. The sample records roughly 87,000 distinct CDR3 sequences, approximately 18% being singletons. Every receptor here comes from a human donor in good health.

This clonotype was seen a handful of times. The chain joins TRBV28 to TRBJ1-6; D unresolved. CDR1 is MDHEN and CDR2 is SYDVKM in the germline V gene. Deletions cut 6 bases from V and 7 bases from J, with 13 bases between. The length of the CDR3 is 14 residues. The CDR3 region is CASSLGGLNSPLHF. The CDR3 nucleotides read TGTGCCAGCAGCCTGGGAGGGTTAAATTCACCCCTCCACTTT.

This clonotype was picked up a small number of times. V is TRBV11-1 and J is TRBJ2-1, with 10 bases fitting TRBD1. V trimming: 5 bases; J trimming: 7 bases; junction bases outside the gene matches: 8. Germline V gives CDR1 SGHAT, CDR2 FQDESV (reference sequence). The CDR3 consists of 15 residues. The CDR3 loop reads CASSGHGTGVNEQFF. DNA of the CDR3: TGTGCCAGCAGCGGCCACGGGACAGGGGTGAATGAGCAGTTCTTC.

The chain couples TRBV28 to TRBJ2-1, with 7 nucleotides matching TRBD2. This CDR3 is 16 amino acids long. The trim removed 0 bases at V and 2 bases at J, leaving 4 bases unmatched. Looked up from germline, CDR1 is MDHEN and CDR2 is SYDVKM. The CDR3 spells CASSLWGGSPYNEQFF. The CDR3 nucleotides read TGTGCCAGCAGTTTATGGGGCGGGAGTCCCTACAATGAGCAGTTCTTC.

The chain couples TRBV12-3 or TRBV12-4 to TRBJ1-6; D uncertain. V lost 2 bases and J 10 bases, leaving 9 bases between the germline ends. The CDR3 runs to 13 residues. For the CDR3, the DNA is TGTGCCAGCAGTTTAAGGCAAAACTCACCCCTCCACTTT. Its protein is CASSLRQNSPLHF.

This clonotype was detected only a few times. This sequence joins TRBV27 and TRBJ1-3, with 9 bases lining up with TRBD1. The CDR3 runs 15 residues. CDR1 and CDR2 (germline): MNHEY, SMNVEV (reference sequence). V dropped 8 bases and J dropped 3; count of bases not matched to a gene: 8. The CDR3 nucleotides read TGTGCCAGCCCAGGACAGGGGAGTGATGGAAACACCATATATTTT. It is translated as CASPGQGSDGNTIYF.

This clonotype was counted only a few times. The rearrangement uses TRBV7-6 and TRBJ2-2, with D unclear. The germline V gene has CDR1 SGHVS and CDR2 FNYEAQ. CDR3 length equals 15 residues. V lost 5 bases to trimming and J lost 4 bases, with 14 bases between them. CDR3 sequence: CASSPTPRRTGELFF. CDR3 DNA: TGTGCCAGCAGCCCAACCCCCCGGCGCACCGGGGAGCTGTTTTTT.

This clonotype was seen ten or more times. The chain recombines TRBV7-2 with TRBJ1-1; D unresolved. This CDR3 is built from 12 residues. Trimming took off 6 bases at V and 5 bases at J, with 10 bases between the two ends. Germline V gene data show CDR1 as SGHTA and CDR2 as FQGNSA. DNA for the CDR3: TGTGCCAGCAGGTACAGTGTAACTGAAGCTTTCTTT. Translation gives CASRYSVTEAFF.

The chain recombines TRBV7-6 with TRBJ2-1; tentatively, D is TRBD2 (5 bases). The germline CDR1 and CDR2 sequences are SGHVS and FNYEAQ. V was cut by 1 base and J by 4 bases, with 11 bases left in between. The CDR3 has 15 residues. CDR3 nucleotides: TGTGCCAGCAGCTTAGGAGGGTCTGGGTACAATGAGCAGTTCTTC. Its translation: CASSLGGSGYNEQFF. Based on the CDR3 plus reference TRBV7-6 and TRBJ2-1, the full variable domain is GAGVSQSPRYKVTKRGQDVALRCDPISGHVSLYWYRQALGQGPEFLTYFNYEAQQDKSGLPNDRFSAERPEGSISTLTIQRTEQRDSAMYRCASSLGGSGYNEQFFGPGTRLTVL.

This clonotype appeared a single time. V is TRBV19 and J is TRBJ2-5; 9 nucleotides agree with TRBD1. Unmatched junction bases numbered 7, after V lost 3 bases and J lost 5 bases. The CDR3 has 15 amino acids. Germline loops: CDR1 LNHDA, CDR2 SQIVND (reference sequence). CDR3 residues: CASSIGTGKRETQYF. The CDR3 nucleotides are TGTGCCAGTAGTATCGGGACAGGGAAAAGGGAGACCCAGTACTTC.

The rearrangement links TRBV20-1 to TRBJ1-2; no reliable D call. Trimming removed 7 bases at V and 5 bases at J, with 14 bases between. CDR3 length equals 12 residues. Germline CDR1 reads DFQATT; CDR2 reads SNEGSKA (reference sequence). CDR3 in amino acids: CSVERAEYGYTF. DNA for the CDR3: TGCAGTGTGGAACGGGCAGAGTATGGCTACACCTTC.

This clonotype was seen more than once but under ten times. The chain couples TRBV4-3 to TRBJ2-3; D is ambiguous. Germline lookup yields CDR1 LGHNA and CDR2 YSLEER. V lost 4 bases, J lost 6 bases, and 11 bases lay in between. The CDR3 has 13 residues. This CDR3 is CASSPVTWDTQYF. The CDR3 DNA follows: TGCGCCAGCAGCCCGGTAACTTGGGATACGCAGTATTTT.

This sequence joins TRBV7-2 and TRBJ1-1; a weak D match, TRBD1 (6 bases). CDR1 is SGHTA, CDR2 FQGNSA, per germline. The CDR3 consists of 13 residues. With 7 bases removed from V and 6 bases from J, the gap between germline ends came to 15 bases. CDR3 sequence: CASTVLQGAEAFF. The CDR3 region has the DNA TGTGCCAGCACCGTACTACAGGGAGCTGAAGCTTTCTTT.

The chain links TRBV29-1 to TRBJ2-1; D is possibly TRBD1 (7 bases). The V end lost 4 bases, the J end lost 6 bases, and 13 bases lay between the germline ends. The CDR3 length is 13 residues. Germline CDR1 and CDR2: SQVTM and ANQGSEA. CDR3 bases: TGCAGCGTTGGATCAGGGGGGCCCAATGAGCAGTTCTTC. Translation gives CSVGSGGPNEQFF.

This clonotype was counted only a few times. The CDR3 nucleotides are TGTGCCAGCACTCCTCCGGGGGCAGATACGCAGTATTTT. It yields the protein CASTPPGADTQYF. This chain uses TRBV6-6 with TRBJ2-3, with a tentative D call TRBD2 (6 bases). CDR1 MNHNY and CDR2 SVGAGI come from the germline V gene (reference sequence). CDR3 length: 13 residues. Trimming removed 7 bases from V and 4 bases from J, with 12 bases in between.

V and J are TRBV18 and TRBJ2-1; 9 bases line up with TRBD1. The germline CDR1 and CDR2 sequences are KGHSH and LQKENI. This CDR3 spans 15 amino acids. J gave up 7 bases and V 0 bases, and 4 bases lay outside the gene matches. The CDR3 DNA reads as TGTGCCAGCTCACCACCTGGACAGGGGACGAATGAGCAGTTCTTC. Translating gives CASSPPGQGTNEQFF.

This clonotype was counted at least ten times. The rearrangement joins TRBV20-1 to TRBJ2-5, with TRBD2 matching 11 bases. After removal of 1 base from V and 2 bases from J, the junction contained 12 bases not matched to a gene. The CDR3 is 18 residues long. The germline gives CDR1 DFQATT, CDR2 SNEGSKA (reference sequence). This CDR3 reads CSARVLAGGQTIQETQYF. CDR3 DNA: TGCAGTGCTAGAGTCCTAGCGGGGGGCCAGACTATACAAGAGACCCAGTACTTC.